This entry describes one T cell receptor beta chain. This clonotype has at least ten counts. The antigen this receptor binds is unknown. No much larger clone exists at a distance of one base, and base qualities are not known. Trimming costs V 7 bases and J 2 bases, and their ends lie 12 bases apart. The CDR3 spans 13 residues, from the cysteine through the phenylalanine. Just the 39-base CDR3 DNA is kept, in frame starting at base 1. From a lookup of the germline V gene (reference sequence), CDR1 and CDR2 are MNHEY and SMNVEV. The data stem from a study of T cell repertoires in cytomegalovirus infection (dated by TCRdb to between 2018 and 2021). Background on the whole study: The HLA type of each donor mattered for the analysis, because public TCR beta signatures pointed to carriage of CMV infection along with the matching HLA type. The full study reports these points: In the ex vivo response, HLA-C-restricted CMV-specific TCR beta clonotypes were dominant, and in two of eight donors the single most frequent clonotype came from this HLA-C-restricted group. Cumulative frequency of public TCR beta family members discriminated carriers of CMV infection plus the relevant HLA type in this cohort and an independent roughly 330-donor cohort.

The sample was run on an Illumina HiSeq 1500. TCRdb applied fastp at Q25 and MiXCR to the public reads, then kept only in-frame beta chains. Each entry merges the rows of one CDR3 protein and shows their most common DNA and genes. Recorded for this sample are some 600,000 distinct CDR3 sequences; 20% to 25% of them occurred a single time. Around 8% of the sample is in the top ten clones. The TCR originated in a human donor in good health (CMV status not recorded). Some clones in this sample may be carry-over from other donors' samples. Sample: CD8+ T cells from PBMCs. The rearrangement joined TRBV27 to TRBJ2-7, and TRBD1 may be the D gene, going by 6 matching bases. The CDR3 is CASTRDKAYEQYF. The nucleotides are TGTGCCAGCACCCGGGACAAGGCCTACGAGCAGTACTTC.